One sample yielded the 2 T cell receptor beta chains listed below, sequenced in a study of cytomegalovirus exposure and HLA in healthy donors (dated by TCRdb to the late 2010s). Library preparation was by the immunoSEQ multiplex PCR assay. A mixture of 60 forward primers for TCR Vbeta segments and 13 reverse primers for TCR Jbeta segments was used in the multiplex PCR. In TCRdb, the immuneACCESS table is reduced to in-frame sequences with V and J assigned. These tables do not hold every clone; where another copy was compared, an unresolved V gene accounts for under half, and the others remain unexplained. This sample's table has entries for roughly 88,000 clones. Of the sample, 15% is held by the ten largest clones. Sequenced material: PBMCs. Receptor source: a man aged 50 to 60 in good health and CMV-seropositive.

This chain's CDR3 is CASSLYQRGSYEQYF. The CDR3 DNA is TGTGCCAGCAGCTTGTACCAGCGGGGCTCCTACGAGCAGTACTTC. V gene TRBV7-3 combines with J gene TRBJ2-7; 7 bases map to TRBD2. Germline V gene data show CDR1 as SGHTA and CDR2 as FQGTGA. This CDR3 region has 15 residues. Germline trimming cut 3 bases from V and 0 bases from J; bases unmatched to any gene: 5. The full variable domain, with the rest looked up from reference TRBV7-3 and TRBJ2-7, is GAGVSQTPSNKVTEKGKYVELRCDPISGHTALYWYRQSLGQGPEFLIYFQGTGAADDSGLPNDRFFAVRPEGSVSTLKIQRTERGDSAVYLCASSLYQRGSYEQYFGPGTRLTVT.

This chain links TRBV30 with TRBJ1-1; D remains ambiguous. Germline-derived CDR1 and CDR2 are GTSNPN and SVGIG (reference sequence). CDR3 length equals 10 residues. Trimming cost V 1 base and J 8 bases, with 5 bases left between them. CDR3 coding DNA: TGTGCCTGGAGTGGCGGCGAAGCTTTCTTT. The encoded protein is CAWSGGEAFF.